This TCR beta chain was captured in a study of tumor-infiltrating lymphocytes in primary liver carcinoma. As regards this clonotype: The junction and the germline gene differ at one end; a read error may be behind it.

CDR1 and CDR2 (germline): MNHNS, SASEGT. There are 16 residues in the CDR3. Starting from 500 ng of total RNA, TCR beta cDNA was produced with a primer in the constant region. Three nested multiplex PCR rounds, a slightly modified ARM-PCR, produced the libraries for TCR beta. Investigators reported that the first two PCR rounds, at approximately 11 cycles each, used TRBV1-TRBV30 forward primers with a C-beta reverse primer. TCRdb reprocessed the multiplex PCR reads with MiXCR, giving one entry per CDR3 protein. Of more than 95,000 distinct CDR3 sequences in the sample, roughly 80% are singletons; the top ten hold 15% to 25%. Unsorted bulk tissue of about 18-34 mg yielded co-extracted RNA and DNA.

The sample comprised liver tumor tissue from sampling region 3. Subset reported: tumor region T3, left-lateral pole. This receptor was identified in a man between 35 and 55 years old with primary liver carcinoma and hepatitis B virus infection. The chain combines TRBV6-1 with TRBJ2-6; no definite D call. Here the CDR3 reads CASRISPNSWANVLTF. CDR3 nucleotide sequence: TGTGCCAGCAGAATCAGCCCTAACTCTTGGGCCAACGTCCTGACTTTC.